This T cell receptor (beta chain) came from a study of blood T cell repertoires in COVID-19. Study at large: COVID-19 samples from acute and convalescent phases originated in the United States, Italy and Spain. Sources were T cells, B-cell-depleted T cells, or PBMCs; the material itself was cDNA or gDNA.

Some clones are missing from TCRdb's copy, which holds only in-frame ones; the method was immunoSEQ multiplex PCR. The data hold approximately 150,000 clones, with 85% to 90% observed a single time. The germline V and J ends were trimmed by 5 bases and 3 bases, with 10 bases remaining between them. The CDR3 is made up of 13 amino acids. The germline V gene encodes CDR1 SGHTA and CDR2 FQGNSA. Only one count was recorded for this clone. Material for sequencing was peripheral blood. This TCR was sampled from a woman in her fifties or sixties with active COVID-19. The chain recombines TRBV7-2 with TRBJ2-5; perhaps TRBD2 as D (6 bases). CDR3 sequence reads: CASSLGLKETQYF. CDR3 nucleotides: TGTGCCAGCAGCCTCGGACTAAAAGAGACCCAGTACTTC.